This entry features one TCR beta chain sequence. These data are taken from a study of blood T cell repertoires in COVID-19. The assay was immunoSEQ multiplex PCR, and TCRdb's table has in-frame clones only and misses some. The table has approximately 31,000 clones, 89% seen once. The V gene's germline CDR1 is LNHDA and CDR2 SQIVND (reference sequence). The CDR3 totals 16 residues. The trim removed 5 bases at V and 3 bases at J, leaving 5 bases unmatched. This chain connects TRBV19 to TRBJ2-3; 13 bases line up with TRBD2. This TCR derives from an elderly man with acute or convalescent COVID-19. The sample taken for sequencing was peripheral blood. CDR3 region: CASSQRLAGGTDTQYF. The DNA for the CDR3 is TGTGCCAGTAGTCAACGACTAGCGGGAGGAACAGATACGCAGTATTTT.